These 4 T cell receptor beta chains were sequenced from one sample in a study of identical twins. TCRdb reanalysed the 5' RACE reads using MiXCR and keeps one entry per CDR3 protein. In the table there are approximately 890,000 distinct CDR3 sequences, around 12% of which are singletons. The sample also formed part of further work on yellow fever vaccine responses in identical twins.

The material sequenced was PBMCs. The receptors derive from a woman aged 18-29 years in good health.

This clonotype was seen a few times. V is TRBV10-3 and J is TRBJ1-1; D is perhaps TRBD1 (5 bases). CDR1 is ENHRY and CDR2 is SYGVKD in the germline V gene. V shed 10 bases and J shed 1 base, with 19 bases lying between them. This CDR3 comprises 15 residues. CDR3 amino acids: CATSAMSGANTEAFF. DNA for the CDR3: TGTGCCACCTCAGCGATGTCCGGGGCGAACACTGAAGCTTTCTTT.

The chain joins TRBV19 to TRBJ1-1; D is uncertain. The V gene lost 2 bases and the J gene lost 1 base, with 8 bases spanning the gap. The germline V gene encodes CDR1 LNHDA and CDR2 SQIVND (reference sequence). The CDR3 has 14 amino acids. The DNA for the CDR3 is TGTGCCAGTAGTATATCAGGATCGAACACTGAAGCTTTCTTT. It codes for CASSISGSNTEAFF.

This clonotype has just a few counts. The rearrangement joins TRBV2 to TRBJ1-3; TRBD1 matches at 7 bases. The V segment lost 4 bases and the J segment 2 bases; nucleotides outside the gene matches: 11. The CDR3 is made up of 17 amino acids. Germline CDR1 and CDR2: SNHLY and FYNNEI. DNA of the CDR3: TGTGCCAGCAGTGGGGACAGAGGGGACGCGGCTGGAAACACCATATATTTT. Protein: CASSGDRGDAAGNTIYF.

The chain employs TRBV3-1 and TRBJ2-3; 8 bases match TRBD2. V was pared by 1 base and J by 3 bases, with 9 bases of the junction left unmatched. This CDR3 region has 17 residues. The V gene's germline CDR1 is LGHDT and CDR2 YNNKEL (reference sequence). CDR3 bases: TGTGCCAGCAGCCAAGGGGGTAGCGGGATAGGAACAGATACGCAGTATTTT. Translated: CASSQGGSGIGTDTQYF.